A selection of T cell receptor beta chains follows, all from one sample in a study of blood T cell repertoires in COVID-19. This table comes from immunoSEQ multiplex PCR, and its TCRdb copy is limited to in-frame clones, with some not included. The sample lists roughly 230,000 clones, 75% to 90% occurring once. The sample comprised peripheral blood. These receptors came from a woman aged 40 to 50 who had recovered from COVID-19. CDR3s include the opening cysteine and the closing phenylalanine or tryptophan. The order of the fields is D gene, V gene, CDR3 length, J gene, clone size, CDR3 DNA, CDR3 protein. D genes are given only for firm matches. Clone sizes are given selectively: once, few, many, or a class where the clone is expanded.

.	TRBV19	12	TRBJ2-3	.	TGTGCCAGTAGTAGCGCTGCAGATACGCAGTATTTT	CASSSAADTQYF
.	TRBV9	14	TRBJ2-3	.	TGTGCCAGCAGCATAGCTGGAGACACAGATACGCAGTATTTT	CASSIAGDTDTQYF
TRBD1	TRBV5-4	15	TRBJ2-5	.	TGTGCCAGCAGCGATAGGGACAGGGCGAAAGAGACCCAGTACTTC	CASSDRDRAKETQYF
.	TRBV9	15	TRBJ2-2	.	TGTGCCAGCAGCGGCGGGACAGCTAACACCGGGGAGCTGTTTTTT	CASSGGTANTGELFF
TRBD2	TRBV7-2	16	TRBJ2-2	.	TGTGCCAGCAGCATAAATAGCGGGAGGGACACCGGGGAGCTGTTTTTT	CASSINSGRDTGELFF
TRBD2	TRBV10-3	15	TRBJ2-3	few	TGTGCCATCAGTGAGGGACTAGCGAGTACAGATACGCAGTATTTT	CAISEGLASTDTQYF
.	TRBV21-1	17	TRBJ2-1	once	TGTGCCAGCAGCAACAGGACTAGCGGGAGCTCCTACAATGAGCAGTTCTTC	CASSNRTSGSSYNEQFF
.	TRBV27	13	TRBJ1-1	.	TGTGCCAGCAGTCCTGGAGTGGGCACTGAAGCTTTCTTT	CASSPGVGTEAFF
TRBD1	TRBV11-2	15	TRBJ1-6	.	TGTGCCAGCAGCTTGGGCGGGACAGGGGGTTCACCCCTCCACTTT	CASSLGGTGGSPLHF
.	TRBV7-9	16	TRBJ1-1	.	TGTGCCAGCAGCACTGACCGACTCGTGGTTTGGACTGAAGCTTTCTTT	CASSTDRLVVWTEAFF
.	TRBV7-7	13	TRBJ1-2	.	TGTGCCCAGCGAGCCCGGGGTAACTATGGCTACACCTTC	CAQRARGNYGYTF
TRBD1	TRBV5-6	14	TRBJ2-4	.	TGTGCCAGCAGCACACAGGGGGCAAAAAACATTCAGTACTTC	CASSTQGAKNIQYF
.	TRBV28	14	TRBJ2-3	once	TGTGCCAGCAGTTTACTCCCGTACACAGATACGCAGTATTTT	CASSLLPYTDTQYF
.	TRBV5-4	15	TRBJ1-1	.	TGTGCCAGCAGCCCACCGGGGGAGCGGGGCACTGAAGCTTTCTTT	CASSPPGERGTEAFF
.	TRBV9	13	TRBJ2-3	.	TGTGCCAGCAGCGTAGAACGGGAAGGTACGCAGTATTTT	CASSVEREGTQYF
TRBD2	TRBV3-1/TRBV3-2	15	TRBJ2-5	.	TGTGCCAGCACAAAGACTAGCGGGGGACCAGAGACCCAGTACTTC	CASTKTSGGPETQYF
.	TRBV5-3	15	TRBJ1-3	.	TGTGCCAGAAGCTTGTTGCGGGAGCGGCGCAACACCATATATTTT	CARSLLRERRNTIYF
TRBD2	TRBV6-5	16	TRBJ2-1	.	TGTGCCAGCAGTTACGTAGCGGGGGGAATGGACAATGAGCAGTTCTTC	CASSYVAGGMDNEQFF
TRBD1	TRBV2	13	TRBJ2-7	.	TGTGCCAGCAGTGGACAGGGTCCCTACGAGCAGTACTTC	CASSGQGPYEQYF
TRBD1	TRBV28	15	TRBJ2-7	once	TGTGCCAGCAGGCTCACCGGGACAGGAACCTACGAGCAGTACTTC	CASRLTGTGTYEQYF
TRBD1	TRBV30	14	TRBJ1-1	once	TGTGCTGCCTCCCGGGACAGGGTTCCCACTGAAGCTTTCTTT	CAASRDRVPTEAFF
TRBD1	TRBV5-1	15	TRBJ2-1	.	TGCGCCAGCAGCTTGGCTGGACAGGCCGTCCCTGAGCAGTTCTTC	CASSLAGQAVPEQFF
TRBD1	TRBV29-1	11	TRBJ2-1	.	TGCAGCGTTGGCAGGGGGACTGAGCAGTTCTTC	CSVGRGTEQFF
TRBD1	TRBV19	15	TRBJ2-4	.	TGTGCCAGTAGTGAGGGACAGGCTTCCAAAAACATTCAGTACTTC	CASSEGQASKNIQYF
.	TRBV28	12	TRBJ1-6	.	TGTGCCAGCAGGGGGGGGAATTCACCCCTCCACTTT	CASRGGNSPLHF
.	TRBV30	14	TRBJ1-1	.	TGTGCCTGGAGTGACTGGGCGGGCGGCACTGAAGCTTTCTTT	CAWSDWAGGTEAFF
.	TRBV7-2	15	TRBJ2-5	.	TGTGCCAGTCAGCTGGGGAGTGGGGTCCAAGAGACCCAGTACTTC	CASQLGSGVQETQYF
.	TRBV11-2	14	TRBJ1-3	few	TGTGCCAGCAGCCGCGGGAGGCTGGGAAACACCATATATTTT	CASSRGRLGNTIYF
.	TRBV4-1	16	TRBJ1-4	.	TGCGCCAGCAGCCACCCTAGGGCGGCAGGGAGGGAAAAACTGTTTTTT	CASSHPRAAGREKLFF
TRBD1	TRBV5-1	14	TRBJ1-2	.	TGCGCCAGCAGTCTGACGGGGACAGGGGGTGGCTACACCTTC	CASSLTGTGGGYTF
.	TRBV28	13	TRBJ2-7	.	TGTGCCAGCAGTTTCTCCACTTCTCGGGAGCAGTACTTC	CASSFSTSREQYF
TRBD1	TRBV5-3	16	TRBJ2-4	.	TGTGCCAGAAGAAACCACAGGGGGCGCAGTCGGAGCATTCAGTACTTC	CARRNHRGRSRSIQYF